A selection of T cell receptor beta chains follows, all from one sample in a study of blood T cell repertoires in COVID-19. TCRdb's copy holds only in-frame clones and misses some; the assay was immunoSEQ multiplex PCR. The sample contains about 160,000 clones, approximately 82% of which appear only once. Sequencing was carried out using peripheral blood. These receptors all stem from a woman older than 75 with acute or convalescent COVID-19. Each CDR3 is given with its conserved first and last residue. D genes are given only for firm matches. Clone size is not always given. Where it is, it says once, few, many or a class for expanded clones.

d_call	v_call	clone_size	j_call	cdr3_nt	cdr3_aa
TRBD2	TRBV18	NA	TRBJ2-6	TGTGCCAGCTCACCAATTCAGGGACTAAGCTCTGGGGCCAACGTCCTGACTTTC	CASSPIQGLSSGANVLTF
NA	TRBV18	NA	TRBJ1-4	TGTGCCAGCTCACGCGGGATCACTAATGAAAAACTGTTTTTT	CASSRGITNEKLFF
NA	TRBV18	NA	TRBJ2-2	TGTGCCAGCTCGCTTCACCGGGAAGCCGCGAACACCGGGGAGCTGTTTTTT	CASSLHREAANTGELFF
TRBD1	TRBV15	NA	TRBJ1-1	TGTGCCACCAGCAGGCTTCAGGGGGTAGGCTTTAACACTGAAGCTTTCTTT	CATSRLQGVGFNTEAFF
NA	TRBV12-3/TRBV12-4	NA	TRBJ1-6	TGTGCCAGCAGTTTAGCCGATAGTGCGCCCCTCCACTTT	CASSLADSAPLHF
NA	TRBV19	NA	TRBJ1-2	TGTGCCAGTAGTATAGATGGCGGATATGGCTACACCTTC	CASSIDGGYGYTF
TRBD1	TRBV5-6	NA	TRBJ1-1	TGTGCCAGCAGCTTACCGGGACAGGGGATGGAGAAAGCTTTCTTT	CASSLPGQGMEKAFF
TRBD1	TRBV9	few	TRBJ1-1	TGTGCCAGCAGCCCGGACAGGGTGAACACTGAAGCTTTCTTT	CASSPDRVNTEAFF
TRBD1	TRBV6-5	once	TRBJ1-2	TGTGCCAGCAGTTACCGTAGGGGGGTAACAGGGGTAGGCTACACCTTC	CASSYRRGVTGVGYTF
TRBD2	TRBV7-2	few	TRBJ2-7	TGTGCCAGCAGCTTAGACCCGACTAGCGGTAGCTACGAGCAGTACTTC	CASSLDPTSGSYEQYF
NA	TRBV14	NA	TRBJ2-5	TGTGCCAGCAGCCAAGCGGACCTCCGGGGGACCCAGTACTTC	CASSQADLRGTQYF
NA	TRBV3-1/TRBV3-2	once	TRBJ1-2	TGTGCCAGCAGCCAAGGGGCTAACTCTCCCAGGCGCTACACCTTC	CASSQGANSPRRYTF
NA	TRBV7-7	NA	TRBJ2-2	TGTGCCAGCAGCCCCTCGCGGACTCCAACCGGGGAGCTGTTTTTT	CASSPSRTPTGELFF
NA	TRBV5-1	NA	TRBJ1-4	TGCGCCAGCAGCTTCGCGTCGGAAAAACTGTTTTTT	CASSFASEKLFF
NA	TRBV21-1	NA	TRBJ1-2	TGTGTCAGCAGCAAACCCCTGAGGTGTGGCTACACCTTC	CVSSKPLRCGYTF